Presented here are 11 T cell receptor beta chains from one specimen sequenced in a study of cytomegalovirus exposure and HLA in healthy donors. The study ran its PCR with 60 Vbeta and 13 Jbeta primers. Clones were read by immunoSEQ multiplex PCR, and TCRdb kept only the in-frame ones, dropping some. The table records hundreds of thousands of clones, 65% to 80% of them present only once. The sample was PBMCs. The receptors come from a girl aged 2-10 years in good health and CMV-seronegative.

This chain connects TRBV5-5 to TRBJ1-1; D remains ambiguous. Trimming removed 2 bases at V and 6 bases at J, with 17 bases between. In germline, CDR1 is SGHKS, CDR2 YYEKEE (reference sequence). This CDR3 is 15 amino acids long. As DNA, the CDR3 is TGTGCCAGCAGCTTCCTTGGCGTAATGGGAGCTGAAGCTTTCTTT. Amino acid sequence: CASSFLGVMGAEAFF.

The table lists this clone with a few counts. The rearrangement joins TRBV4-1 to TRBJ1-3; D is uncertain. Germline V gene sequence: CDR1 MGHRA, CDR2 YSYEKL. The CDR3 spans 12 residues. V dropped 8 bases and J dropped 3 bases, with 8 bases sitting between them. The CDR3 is CASAGDGNTIYF. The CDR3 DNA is TGCGCCAGCGCGGGTGATGGAAACACCATATATTTT.

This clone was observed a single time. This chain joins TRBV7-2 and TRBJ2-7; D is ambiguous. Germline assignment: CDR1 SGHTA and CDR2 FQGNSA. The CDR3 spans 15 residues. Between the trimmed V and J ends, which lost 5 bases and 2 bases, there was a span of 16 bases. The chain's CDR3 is CASSEAAVWPYEQYF. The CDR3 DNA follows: TGTGCCAGCAGCGAGGCGGCGGTGTGGCCCTACGAGCAGTACTTC. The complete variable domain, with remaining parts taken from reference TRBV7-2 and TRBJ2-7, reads GAGVSQSPSNKVTEKGKDVELRCDPISGHTALYWYRQSLGQGLEFLIYFQGNSAPDKSGLPSDRFSAERTGGSVSTLTIQRTQQEDSAVYLCASSEAAVWPYEQYFGPGTRLTVT.

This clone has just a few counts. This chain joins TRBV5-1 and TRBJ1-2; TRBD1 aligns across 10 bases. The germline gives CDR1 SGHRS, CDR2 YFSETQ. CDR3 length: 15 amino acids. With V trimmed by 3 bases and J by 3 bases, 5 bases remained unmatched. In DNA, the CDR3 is TGCGCCAGCAGCTCCCAAGGGACAGGGGACTATGGCTACACCTTC. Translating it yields CASSSQGTGDYGYTF.

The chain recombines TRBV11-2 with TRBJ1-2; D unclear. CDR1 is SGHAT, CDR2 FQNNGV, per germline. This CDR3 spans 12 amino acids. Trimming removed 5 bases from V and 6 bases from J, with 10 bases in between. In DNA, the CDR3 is TGTGCCAGCAGCGTCTCCGGGAATGGCTACACCTTC. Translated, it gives CASSVSGNGYTF.

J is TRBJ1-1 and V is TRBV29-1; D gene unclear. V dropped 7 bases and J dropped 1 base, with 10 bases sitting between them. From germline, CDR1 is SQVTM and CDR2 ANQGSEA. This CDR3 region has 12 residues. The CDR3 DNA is TGCAGCGCCTCTCGGAGGAACACTGAAGCTTTCTTT. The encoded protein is CSASRRNTEAFF.

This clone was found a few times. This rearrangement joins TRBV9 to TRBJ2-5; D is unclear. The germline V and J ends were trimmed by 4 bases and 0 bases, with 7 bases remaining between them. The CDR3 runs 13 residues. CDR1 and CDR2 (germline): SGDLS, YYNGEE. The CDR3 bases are TGTGCCAGCAGCTCCCCCTACCAAGAGACCCAGTACTTC. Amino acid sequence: CASSSPYQETQYF.

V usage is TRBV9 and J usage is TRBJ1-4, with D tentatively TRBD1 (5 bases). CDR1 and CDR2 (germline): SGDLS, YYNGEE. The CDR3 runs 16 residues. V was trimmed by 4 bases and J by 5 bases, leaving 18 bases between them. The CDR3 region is CASSPRVGGRNEKLFF. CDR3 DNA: TGTGCCAGCAGCCCTCGAGTGGGGGGTCGGAATGAAAAACTGTTTTTT.

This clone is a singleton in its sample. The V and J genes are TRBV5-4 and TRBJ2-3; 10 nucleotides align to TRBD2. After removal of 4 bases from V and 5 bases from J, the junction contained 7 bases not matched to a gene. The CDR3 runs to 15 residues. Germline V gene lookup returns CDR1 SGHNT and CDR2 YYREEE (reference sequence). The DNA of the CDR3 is TGTGCCAGCAGCGGAGCGGGGGGGATAAGAGATACGCAGTATTTT. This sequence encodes CASSGAGGIRDTQYF.

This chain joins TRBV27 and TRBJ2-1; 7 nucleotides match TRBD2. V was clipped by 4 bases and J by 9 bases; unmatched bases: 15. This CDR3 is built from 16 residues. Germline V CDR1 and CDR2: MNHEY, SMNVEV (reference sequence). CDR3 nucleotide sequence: TGTGCCAGCAGTTCCCCGCTTGCGGGAGTCGAGAGTGAGCAGTTCTTC. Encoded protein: CASSSPLAGVESEQFF.

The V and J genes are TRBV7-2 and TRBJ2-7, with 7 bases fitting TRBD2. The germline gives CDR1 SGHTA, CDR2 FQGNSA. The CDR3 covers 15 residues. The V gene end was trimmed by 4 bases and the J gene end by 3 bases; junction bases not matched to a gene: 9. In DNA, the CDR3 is TGTGCCAGCAGCTCCGGACTAGGCAGAAGCTACGAGCAGTACTTC. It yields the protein CASSSGLGRSYEQYF.